The present entry profiles one T cell receptor beta chain with its context. No antigen is known for it. It has no much larger one-base neighbor in the sample; base qualities were not kept. These data come from a study of cytomegalovirus exposure and HLA in healthy donors (dated by TCRdb to about 2017). Concerning the study at large: According to an earlier analysis of 450 to 650 of the donors, some 170 million T cells yielded 117 million unique TCR beta sequences and 250 to 350 Gb of sequence data. The study was designed to test whether signatures of past pathogen exposure could be identified by cataloging public T cell receptors. To study patterns of TCR occurrence, a later analysis re-analyzed previously published TCR beta repertoires from 550 to 800 donors and added high-resolution HLA genotyping. Typing coverage varied by locus: roughly 620-640 donors for A, B, C, DRB1 and DQB1; approximately 500 for DQA1; over 600 for DPA1; 450 to 480 for DPB1. Genome-wide SNP genotypes for about 65% of the roughly 700 donors were used in a later genetic analysis, which treated that subset as a discovery cohort. Besides the first cohort of roughly 660 subjects, a separate validation cohort made up of over 95 different subjects was used. Rather than drawing on any new phenotypic data, the later analysis identified candidate immune exposures from TCR beta sequences and the way those sequences occurred across donors. An earlier analysis of several hundred of the donors applied high-throughput TCR beta sequencing to assess whether each TCR beta V gene segment acted as functional or pseudogenic. All discovery cohort repertoires had been generated using a single sequencing platform. Donor age, sex, ethnicity and CMV serostatus were compiled alongside the repertoire data. To predict cytomegalovirus infection status, the study brought together high-throughput TCR immunosequencing, statistical association of individual TCRs with disease status, and machine learning. Five DR-DQ haplotypes were treated as single units for association and clustering because of strong linkage in the cohort. Of the 300 to 500 genotyped donors, 81% were placed in the genetic ancestry cluster associated with self-reported Caucasian donors. The study profiled the T cell repertoires of about 720 subjects by immunosequencing and related them to cytomegalovirus serostatus. An early release covering 500 to 750 HLA-typed donors comprised roughly 300 gigabases of sequencing data and 85 million or so unique TCR sequences. Among several hundred genotyped donors of the cohort, an average of approximately 240,000 unique TCR beta nucleotide sequences was sequenced per donor, of which about 19% were non-productive. HLA typing included class I and class II loci at four-digit resolution.

Overall study results and their limits: Because HLA typing was unavailable for some donors at each locus, only the typed subset was used in association tests. This cohort had only TCR beta chains sequenced, and the lack of alpha or paired-chain data limited which features could be detected. A further reported finding was that TCR beta sequences accurately predicted the HLA-A and HLA-B alleles for most subjects in the first cohort. A later analysis found that HLA-associated TCR beta chains were more clonally expanded and had lower generation probabilities than equally common non-associated chains. A cluster of highly shared sequence variants was judged likely to be a technical artifact of the sequencing pipeline. In vitro tests confirmed that a few of the cytomegalovirus-associated TCR beta chains recognize cytomegalovirus antigens. The presence/absence analyses assumed that sequencing depth was roughly uniform across donors, and that assumption may not be true. An association between a missense DCLRE1C variant and V-gene and J-gene trimming of TCR beta chains was found in a later genetic analysis and replicated in an independent cohort. Linkage disequilibrium might explain the correlated functional status among segregating V segments, but an unknown experimental factor could not be excluded. In a later analysis, most CMV-associated TCR beta chains were found to appear HLA-restricted, with HLA associations seemingly driven largely by CMV exposure. For the cohort, immune exposure information was limited to CMV serostatus. Across donors, most TCR sequences were observed very rarely, whereas some public TCRs were present in many individuals. Specific HLA alleles were associated with roughly 16,000 TCR beta sequences at a false discovery rate of 0.05 in a later analysis. The classifier was reported to diagnose cytomegalovirus status with high specificity and sensitivity in both the original cohort and the validation cohort. In a later genetic analysis, fewer N-insertions in productive TCRs were reported among donors in an Asian-associated ancestry cluster than the roughly 640-donor mean. According to the authors, the approach could potentially be generalized to other disease states and immunological phenotypes. In an earlier analysis of under 600 of the donors, most TCR beta V segments were observed in productive rearrangements about 90% or about 30% of the time, broadly matching IMGT annotations. Strong co-occurrence of HLA alleles, especially DR and DQ, made assigning TCR associations to individual alleles difficult. A total of 150 or so TCR beta chains were listed by the study as associated with cytomegalovirus. A later analysis reported that several top co-occurrence clusters appeared linked to parvovirus B19, influenza, CMV and Epstein-Barr virus. In a later analysis, TCR association rates were found to vary across HLA loci, with the most associated TCRs seen for DRB1 alleles and the fewest for HLA-C alleles. Because counts were too low, about 15 rarely observed V segments, including chromosome 9 orphons, were left out of the earlier analysis of several hundred of the donors. Some IMGT-functional V segments, including TRBV6-2 and TRBV6-3, could not be told apart with the 87-base-pair reads, so those segments were excluded.

The cohort comprised some 680 healthy bone marrow donors. At the time of sampling, every cohort member was nominally healthy, though immune exposures that went unrecorded were likely present. The donor was CMV seronegative and was included in the group of a few hundred seronegative cohort members. A peripheral blood sample was collected from each donor, and TCR beta sequencing was performed on peripheral blood mononuclear cells. Genomic DNA extraction from the blood cell samples was performed with the Qiagen DNeasy Blood Extraction Kit. The germline V gene yields SQVTM for CDR1 and ANQGSEA for CDR2. Including the terminal cysteine and phenylalanine, the CDR3 comprises 13 residues. The CDR3 DNA has 39 bases and is translated from base 1. The V and J ends are trimmed by 1 base and 5 bases, leaving 11 bases between them. Libraries were constructed by the immunoSEQ multiplex PCR assay. For the multiplex PCR, a mixture combining 60 forward primers for TCR Vbeta segments and 13 reverse primers for TCR Jbeta segments was used. The CDR3 region of rearranged TCR beta genes was amplified from genomic DNA by a multiplex PCR assay. The amplified TCR beta libraries were sequenced on the Illumina HiSeq System as 87-base-pair reads. For the original study's pipeline: A later analysis tallied 75 million to 85 million unique TCR beta chains across the 550 to 850 repertoires, and approximately 9.9 million of those chains were shared by two or more donors. To remove PCR and sequencing errors, raw reads were error-corrected and collapsed into unique sequences using a nearest-neighbor algorithm that merged closely related sequences. To assign V, D and J gene segments, CDR3 sequences were aligned to IMGT reference sequences. For a sequence to be retained, at least a six-nucleotide match to both a V gene segment and a J gene segment was required. A rearrangement counted as productive if the CDR3 had no stop codons and remained in frame with V and J, and every other rearrangement counted as non-productive. CDR3 was defined according to IMGT convention as the region running from the second conserved V-encoded cysteine to the conserved J-encoded phenylalanine. Sequences without an unambiguous match to a single V gene segment were excluded from the earlier analysis of about 600 of the donors. In an earlier analysis of a few hundred of the donors, V segments were called functional above 56.7% productive rearrangements and were called segregating when the between-donor standard deviation exceeded 5%. A statistical classification framework was built to diagnose cytomegalovirus status from the catalog of TCR beta chain sequences. V and J gene assignment, in a later analysis, came from comparing TCR nucleotide sequences with IMGT/GENE-DB human TR gene sequences. A later analysis assigned CDR3 sequences and most-parsimonious VDJ recombination scenarios with the TCRdist pipeline. In a later analysis, every TCR beta chain was defined by the combination of its CDR3 amino acid sequence and its V-gene family, and reads without a unique V-gene family were dropped. To address suspected cross-contamination and a sequencing artifact, a later analysis removed around 590 highly shared, low-generation-probability nucleotide sequences. In a later analysis, a clonal expansion index for each public chain was calculated from normalized within-repertoire ranks of inferred template counts. Generation probabilities in a later analysis came from a VDJ recombination model fitted to out-of-frame rearrangements, and those results were checked against IGoR. In a later analysis, hypergeometric tests were used to score TCR-TCR, TCR-HLA and TCR-CMV co-occurrence, with a repertoire-size bias correction applied to TCR pairs. In a later analysis, false discovery rates were estimated by permuting HLA or CMV assignments 20 times. In a later analysis, co-occurring TCRs were grouped using DBSCAN, and TCRdist sequence similarity was added for clustering within HLA-allele-positive subsets. For co-occurrence clustering, repertoires with fewer than 30,000 or more than 120,000 public chains were excluded, along with five or six repertoires with anomalous nucleotide sharing. Here the immuneACCESS table is served through TCRdb, limited to in-frame sequences with V and J called. Missing clones are a known gap in these copies; in checked studies unresolved V genes cover under half, and the rest lacks a known reason. The D gene and trimming were derived from the DNA, and the V and J assignments and clone size from that table. The sample data list 150,000 to 200,000 clones, and approximately 71% of these were observed just once. More than 1.3% of the sample is in the top ten clones.

The receptor was isolated from a girl between 5 and 17 years old in good health and CMV-seronegative. Rearrangement joined TRBV29-1 to TRBJ1-1; the D gene remains uncertain. The sequencing sample was made of PBMCs. The DNA reads TGCAGCGTTGAAGGGAGAGAGAGGACTGAAGCTTTCTTT. It specifies CSVEGRERTEAFF.